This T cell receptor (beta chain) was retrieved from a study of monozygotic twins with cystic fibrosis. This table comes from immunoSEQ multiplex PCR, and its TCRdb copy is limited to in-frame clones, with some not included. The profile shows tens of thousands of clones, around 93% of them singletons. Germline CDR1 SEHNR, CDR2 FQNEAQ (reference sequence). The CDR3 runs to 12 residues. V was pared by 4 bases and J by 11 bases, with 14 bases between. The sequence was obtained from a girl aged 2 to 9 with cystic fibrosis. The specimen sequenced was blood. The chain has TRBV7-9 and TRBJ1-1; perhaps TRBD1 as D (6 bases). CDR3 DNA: TGTGCCAGCAGCTACCAGGGGTTTGGGGCTTTCTTT. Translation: CASSYQGFGAFF.